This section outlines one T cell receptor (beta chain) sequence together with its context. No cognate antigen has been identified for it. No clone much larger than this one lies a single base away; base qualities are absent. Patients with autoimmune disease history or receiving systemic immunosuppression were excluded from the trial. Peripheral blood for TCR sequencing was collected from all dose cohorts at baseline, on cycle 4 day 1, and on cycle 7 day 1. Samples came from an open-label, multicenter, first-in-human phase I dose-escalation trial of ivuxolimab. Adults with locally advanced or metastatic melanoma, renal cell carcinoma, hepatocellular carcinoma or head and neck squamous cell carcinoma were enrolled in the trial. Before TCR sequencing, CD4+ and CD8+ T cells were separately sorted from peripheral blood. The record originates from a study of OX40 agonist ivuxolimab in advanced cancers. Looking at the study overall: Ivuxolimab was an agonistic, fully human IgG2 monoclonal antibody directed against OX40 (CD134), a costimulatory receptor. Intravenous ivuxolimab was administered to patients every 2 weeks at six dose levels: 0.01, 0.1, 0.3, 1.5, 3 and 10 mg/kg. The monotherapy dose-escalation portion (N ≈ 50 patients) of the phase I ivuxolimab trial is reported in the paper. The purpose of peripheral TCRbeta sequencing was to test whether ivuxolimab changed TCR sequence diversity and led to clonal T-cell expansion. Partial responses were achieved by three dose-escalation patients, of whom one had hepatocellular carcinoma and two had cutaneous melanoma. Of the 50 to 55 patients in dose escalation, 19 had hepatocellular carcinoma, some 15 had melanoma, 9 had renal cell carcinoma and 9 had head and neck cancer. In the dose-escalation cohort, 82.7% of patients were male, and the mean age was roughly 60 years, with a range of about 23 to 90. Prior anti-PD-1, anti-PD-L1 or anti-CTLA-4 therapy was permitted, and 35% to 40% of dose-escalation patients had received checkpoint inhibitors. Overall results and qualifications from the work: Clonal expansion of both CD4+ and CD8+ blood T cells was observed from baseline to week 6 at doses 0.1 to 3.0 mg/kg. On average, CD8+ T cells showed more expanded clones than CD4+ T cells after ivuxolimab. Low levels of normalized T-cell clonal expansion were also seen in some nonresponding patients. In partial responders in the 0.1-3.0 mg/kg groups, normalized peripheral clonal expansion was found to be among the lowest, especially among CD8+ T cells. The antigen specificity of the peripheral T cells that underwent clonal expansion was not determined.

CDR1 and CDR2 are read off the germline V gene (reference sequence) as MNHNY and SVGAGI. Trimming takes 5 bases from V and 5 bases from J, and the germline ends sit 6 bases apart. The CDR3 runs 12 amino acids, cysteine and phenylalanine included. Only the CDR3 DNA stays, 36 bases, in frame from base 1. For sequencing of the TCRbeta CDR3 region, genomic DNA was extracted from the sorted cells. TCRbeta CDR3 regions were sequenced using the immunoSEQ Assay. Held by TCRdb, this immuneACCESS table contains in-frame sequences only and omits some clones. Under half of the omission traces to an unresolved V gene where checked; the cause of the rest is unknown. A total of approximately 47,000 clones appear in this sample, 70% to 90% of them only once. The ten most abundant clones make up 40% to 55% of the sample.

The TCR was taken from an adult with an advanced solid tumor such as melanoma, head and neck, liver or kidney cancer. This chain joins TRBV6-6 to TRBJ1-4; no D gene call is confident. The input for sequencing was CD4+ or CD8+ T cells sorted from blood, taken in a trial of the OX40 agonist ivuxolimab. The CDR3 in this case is CASSKSNEKLFF. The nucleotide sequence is TGTGCCAGCAGTAAGTCGAATGAAAAACTGTTTTTT.